The TCR beta chain under discussion was sequenced for a study of vaccination and CD4 T cells after COVID-19. Study-wide results and caveats: The median proportion of reactive clones detected only post-vaccination in convalescent patients was approximately 90%.

The treatment: approximately 9-day PBMC culture with coronavirus spike peptide pools or control peptides (ViraFEST assay). T cells were expanded with peptide pools, and expanded clonotypes were identified by TCR sequencing. With the Oncomine TCR Beta short-read assay, DNA from cultured CD4+ T cells was sequenced. TCRdb reanalysed the PCR reads using MiXCR and keeps one entry per CDR3 protein. The profile shows around 5,900 distinct CDR3 sequences, around 44% of them singletons. The CDR3 sequence is 13 residues long. Looked up from germline, CDR1 is LNHNV and CDR2 is YYDKDF (reference sequence). This clonotype appeared once. Antigen: not known. This may be a read error: a much more frequent sequence differs by one nucleotide.

This rearrangement joins TRBV15 to TRBJ2-7; possibly TRBD2 for D (6 bases). The source is a human donor who had recovered from COVID-19. Sequences were obtained from CD4+ T cells from blood, cultured in vitro. The CDR3, as DNA: TGTGCCACCGCAGGAGGGGTTGGCTACGGGCAGTACTTC. This sequence encodes CATAGGVGYGQYF.